This TCR beta chain was obtained from a study of cytomegalovirus exposure and HLA in healthy donors. Trimming removed 1 base from V and 7 bases from J, with 9 bases in between. CDR1 and CDR2 (germline): SGHRS, YFSETQ. The CDR3 contains 13 residues. This clone was recorded only once. The study ran its PCR with 60 Vbeta and 13 Jbeta primers. The repertoire was sequenced with immunoSEQ multiplex PCR; TCRdb's copy has only in-frame clones and lacks some. This table has about 130,000 clones, around 74% appearing once. Material for sequencing was PBMCs. This clonotype originated in a woman between 45 and 60 years old in good health and CMV-seropositive. V is TRBV5-1 and J is TRBJ2-1; D is undetermined. DNA of the CDR3: TGCGCCAGCAGCTTGTTGAGAGCAAATGAGCAGTTCTTC. This codes for CASSLLRANEQFF.